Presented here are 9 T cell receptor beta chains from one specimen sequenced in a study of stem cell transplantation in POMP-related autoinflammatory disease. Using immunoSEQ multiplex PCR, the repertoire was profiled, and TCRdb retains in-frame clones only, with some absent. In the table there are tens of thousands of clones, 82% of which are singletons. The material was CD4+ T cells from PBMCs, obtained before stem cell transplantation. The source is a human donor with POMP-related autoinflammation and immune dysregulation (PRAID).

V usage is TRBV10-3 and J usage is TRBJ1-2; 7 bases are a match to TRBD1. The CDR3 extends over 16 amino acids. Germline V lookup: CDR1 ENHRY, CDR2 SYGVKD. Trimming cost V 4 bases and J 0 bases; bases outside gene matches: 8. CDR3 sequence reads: CAISGRGQEANYGYTF. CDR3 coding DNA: TGTGCCATCAGTGGACGAGGACAGGAAGCTAACTATGGCTACACCTTC.

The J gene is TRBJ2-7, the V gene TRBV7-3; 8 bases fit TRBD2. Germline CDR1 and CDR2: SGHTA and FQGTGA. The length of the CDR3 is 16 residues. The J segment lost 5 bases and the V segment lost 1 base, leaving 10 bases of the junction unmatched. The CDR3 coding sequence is TGTGCCAGCAGCTTAAGGGGCGGGGGGCCCCCCCACGAGCAGTACTTC. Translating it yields CASSLRGGGPPHEQYF.

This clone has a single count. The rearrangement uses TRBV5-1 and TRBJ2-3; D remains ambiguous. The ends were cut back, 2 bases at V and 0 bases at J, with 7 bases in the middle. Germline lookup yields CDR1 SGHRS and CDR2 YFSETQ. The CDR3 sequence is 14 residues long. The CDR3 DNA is TGCGCCAGCAGCTTAACGACTAGCACAGATACGCAGTATTTT. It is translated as CASSLTTSTDTQYF. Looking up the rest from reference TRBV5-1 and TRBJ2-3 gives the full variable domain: KAGVTQTPRYLIKTRGQQVTLSCSPISGHRSVSWYQQTPGQGLQFLFEYFSETQRNKGNFPGRFSGRQFSNSRSEMNVSTLELGDSALYLCASSLTTSTDTQYFGPGTRLTVL.

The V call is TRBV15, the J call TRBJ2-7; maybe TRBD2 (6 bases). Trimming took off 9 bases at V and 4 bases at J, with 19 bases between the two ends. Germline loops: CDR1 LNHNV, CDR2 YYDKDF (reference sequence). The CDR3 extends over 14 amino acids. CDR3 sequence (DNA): TGTGCCACGCCAAGCAGGGAAGGAGGGTACGAGCAGTACTTC. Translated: CATPSREGGYEQYF.

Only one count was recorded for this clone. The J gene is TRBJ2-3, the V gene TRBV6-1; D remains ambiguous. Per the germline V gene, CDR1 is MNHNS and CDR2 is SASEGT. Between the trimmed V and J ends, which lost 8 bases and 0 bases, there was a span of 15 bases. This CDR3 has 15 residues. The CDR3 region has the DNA TGTGCCAGCTCCCAAAGAGGTGGTAGCACAGATACGCAGTATTTT. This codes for CASSQRGGSTDTQYF.

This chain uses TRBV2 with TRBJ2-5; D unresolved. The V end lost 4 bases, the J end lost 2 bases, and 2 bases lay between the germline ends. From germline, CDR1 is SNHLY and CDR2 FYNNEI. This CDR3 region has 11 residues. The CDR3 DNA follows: TGTGCCAGCAGTGCACAAGAGACCCAGTACTTC. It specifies CASSAQETQYF.

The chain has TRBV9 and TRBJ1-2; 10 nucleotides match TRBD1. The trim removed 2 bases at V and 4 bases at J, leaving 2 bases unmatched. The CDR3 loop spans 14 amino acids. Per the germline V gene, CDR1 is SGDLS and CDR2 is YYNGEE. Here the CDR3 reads CASSVTGGGYGYTF. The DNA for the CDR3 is TGTGCCAGCAGCGTGACAGGGGGCGGCTATGGCTACACCTTC.

CDR3 sequence reads: CASSVGDAAEAFF. CDR3 bases: TGTGCCAGCAGCGTAGGTGATGCCGCGGAAGCTTTCTTT. V and J are TRBV9 and TRBJ1-1; D gene ambiguous. The CDR3 has 13 amino acids. Deletions cut 0 bases from V and 8 bases from J, with 11 bases between. Germline lookup yields CDR1 SGDLS and CDR2 YYNGEE.

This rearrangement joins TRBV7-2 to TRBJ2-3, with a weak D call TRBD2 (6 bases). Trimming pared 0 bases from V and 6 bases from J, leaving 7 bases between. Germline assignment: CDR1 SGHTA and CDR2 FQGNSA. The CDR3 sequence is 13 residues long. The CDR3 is CASSLARDDTQYF. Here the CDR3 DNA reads TGTGCCAGCAGCTTAGCGCGGGACGATACGCAGTATTTT.